The rows below give T cell receptor beta chains drawn from one sample of a study of cytomegalovirus exposure and HLA in healthy donors. Produced via immunoSEQ multiplex PCR; TCRdb's table is partial and in-frame only. Here the sample spans about 120,000 clones, approximately 80% being singletons. Source material: PBMCs. All receptors derive from a young man in good health and CMV-seropositive. Both conserved end residues are part of each CDR3. Each record gives: clone size, J gene, D gene, V gene, CDR3 protein, CDR3 DNA. D genes are given only for firm matches. Expanded clones are given a class, and other clones once, few, many or no size at all.

>-|TRBJ2-5|TRBD2|TRBV4-1
CASSQEATSGAGETQYF
TGCGCCAGCAGCCAAGAGGCGACTAGCGGGGCGGGGGAGACCCAGTACTTC
>-|TRBJ2-7|TRBD1|TRBV6-5
CASGRDRGYEQYF
TGTGCCAGCGGGCGGGACAGGGGTTACGAGCAGTACTTC
>few|TRBJ2-7|TRBD2|TRBV6-5
CASTTSGSGWGEQYF
TGTGCCAGCACCACGAGCGGGAGTGGGTGGGGTGAGCAGTACTTC
>-|TRBJ1-1|-|TRBV25-1
CASSLANTEAFF
TGTGCCAGCAGTCTGGCGAACACTGAAGCTTTCTTT
>-|TRBJ2-1|TRBD2|TRBV7-3
CASSLISGRANEQFF
TGTGCCAGCAGCTTAATTAGCGGGAGGGCCAATGAGCAGTTCTTC
>-|TRBJ1-1|-|TRBV19
CASRGQNPSYTEAFF
TGTGCCAGTAGAGGACAGAACCCATCTTACACTGAAGCTTTCTTT
>-|TRBJ2-1|TRBD2|TRBV29-1
CSVRTSGITPEQFF
TGCAGCGTCAGGACTAGCGGGATAACCCCCGAGCAGTTCTTC
>few|TRBJ1-2|-|TRBV7-9
CASSKPQGAGYTF
TGTGCCAGCAGCAAACCACAGGGCGCTGGCTACACCTTC
>-|TRBJ2-7|-|TRBV5-1
CASSLAGIYEQYF
TGCGCCAGCAGCTTGGCGGGGATTTACGAGCAGTACTTC
>-|TRBJ2-2|-|TRBV15
CATSRTGNTGELFF
TGTGCCACCAGCCGCACAGGGAACACCGGGGAGCTGTTTTTT
>-|TRBJ1-2|-|TRBV18
CASSPRQDYYGYTF
TGTGCCAGCTCACCAAGGCAGGATTATTATGGCTACACCTTC
>-|TRBJ1-5|-|TRBV4-1
CASSQGTAILNQPQHF
TGCGCCAGCAGCCAAGGGACAGCGATCCTCAATCAGCCCCAGCATTTT
>-|TRBJ1-1|-|TRBV14
CASSQEIMGGVDTEAFF
TGTGCCAGCAGCCAAGAAATCATGGGGGGAGTAGACACTGAAGCTTTCTTT
>-|TRBJ2-1|TRBD2|TRBV7-7
CASSQTGLAGGGEQFF
TGTGCTAGCAGCCAAACCGGACTAGCGGGAGGTGGTGAGCAGTTCTTC
>-|TRBJ1-6|-|TRBV5-4
CASSLGMGSASPLHF
TGTGCCAGCAGCCTAGGAATGGGTTCAGCTTCACCCCTCCACTTT
>-|TRBJ1-5|-|TRBV18
CASSPDSHQPQHF
TGTGCCAGCTCACCTGACAGTCATCAGCCCCAGCATTTT
>-|TRBJ2-7|TRBD1|TRBV11-2
CASSLALGTDNPYEQYF
TGTGCCAGCAGCTTAGCTCTTGGGACAGACAACCCCTACGAGCAGTACTTC
>-|TRBJ2-2|-|TRBV4-1
CASSQDTPTGTGELFF
TGCGCCAGCAGCCAAGATACCCCGACGGGCACCGGGGAGCTGTTTTTT
>-|TRBJ1-2|TRBD1|TRBV7-9
CASGTAYGYTF
TGTGCCAGCGGGACAGCGTATGGCTACACCTTC
>-|TRBJ2-1|TRBD2|TRBV29-1
CSVEDASGGADEQFF
TGCAGCGTTGAAGATGCTAGCGGGGGGGCGGATGAGCAGTTCTTC
>-|TRBJ2-4|TRBD1|TRBV6-1
CASSELPRGAKNIQYF
TGTGCCAGCAGTGAACTGCCCAGGGGGGCCAAAAACATTCAGTACTTC
>-|TRBJ1-2|TRBD1|TRBV7-9
CASGGTGRVEGYTF
TGTGCCAGCGGAGGGACAGGGCGTGTAGAGGGCTACACCTTC
>-|TRBJ2-1|-|TRBV25-1
CASSVGFGGNEQFF
TGTGCCAGCAGTGTTGGGTTTGGCGGGAATGAGCAGTTCTTC
>-|TRBJ2-1|TRBD2|TRBV28
CASSLYLGGNLYNEQFF
TGTGCCAGCAGTTTATACCTCGGGGGGAACCTCTACAATGAGCAGTTCTTC
>-|TRBJ1-1|-|TRBV6-4
CASSLNTNTEAFF
TGTGCCAGCAGCCTAAATACGAACACTGAAGCTTTCTTT
>-|TRBJ1-2|TRBD1|TRBV4-1
CASSLSTGPDGYTF
TGCGCCAGCAGCCTTTCGACAGGGCCGGATGGCTACACCTTC
>-|TRBJ2-2|-|TRBV6-5
CASSYNTGSTGELFF
TGTGCCAGCAGTTACAACACAGGGTCAACCGGGGAGCTGTTTTTT
>once|TRBJ2-3|-|TRBV30
CAWSPGVADTQYF
TGTGCCTGGAGTCCCGGGGTAGCAGATACGCAGTATTTT
>-|TRBJ1-3|TRBD1|TRBV9
CASSVGEGGSSGNTIYF
TGTGCCAGCAGCGTAGGTGAAGGGGGCTCCTCTGGAAACACCATATATTTT
>-|TRBJ1-2|TRBD1|TRBV29-1
CSVGDRDYGYTF
TGCAGCGTTGGGGACAGGGACTATGGCTACACCTTC
>-|TRBJ1-2|-|TRBV5-4
CASSLGRTVYGYTF
TGTGCCAGCAGCTTGGGTCGGACAGTCTATGGCTACACCTTC
>-|TRBJ2-7|TRBD1|TRBV6-5
CASGEDRAAYEQYF
TGTGCCAGCGGTGAGGACAGGGCCGCCTACGAGCAGTACTTC
>-|TRBJ2-5|-|TRBV29-1
CSVVRETQYF
TGCAGCGTTGTGCGAGAGACCCAGTACTTC
>few|TRBJ2-2|-|TRBV7-8
CASSLDWHTGELFF
TGTGCCAGCAGCTTAGATTGGCACACCGGGGAGCTGTTTTTT
>-|TRBJ2-5|-|TRBV25-1
CASSPRGTQDLRKETQYF
TGTGCCAGCAGTCCTAGGGGGACACAAGACCTTAGGAAAGAGACCCAGTACTTC
>-|TRBJ2-1|-|TRBV2
CASRLQGYEQFF
TGTGCCAGCAGACTGCAGGGCTATGAGCAGTTCTTC
>-|TRBJ1-5|-|TRBV6-1
CASSGRFGDMNNQPQHF
TGTGCCAGCAGTGGAAGGTTCGGGGATATGAACAATCAGCCCCAGCATTTT
>-|TRBJ2-3|-|TRBV7-8
CASSSRASITDTQYF
TGTGCCAGCAGCTCGAGGGCCTCGATCACAGATACGCAGTATTTT
>-|TRBJ2-7|-|TRBV5-1
CASSFQGQIYEQYF
TGCGCCAGCAGCTTCCAGGGGCAAATCTACGAGCAGTACTTC
>-|TRBJ1-1|-|TRBV4-1
CASSQDPGDTEAFF
TGCGCCAGCAGCCAAGATCCAGGGGACACTGAAGCTTTCTTT
>few|TRBJ1-2|-|TRBV6-1
CASSVAPQVYGYTF
TGTGCCAGCAGTGTGGCACCACAGGTCTATGGCTACACCTTC
>-|TRBJ2-3|-|TRBV6-5
CAGRETDTQYF
TGTGCCGGCAGGGAGACAGATACGCAGTATTTT
>-|TRBJ2-3|TRBD2|TRBV9
CASSVGNSGSGTDTQYF
TGTGCCAGCAGCGTAGGTAATAGCGGGAGCGGGACAGATACGCAGTATTTT
>few|TRBJ1-5|-|TRBV5-8
CASSFAQGNQPQHF
TGTGCCAGCAGCTTCGCACAGGGAAATCAGCCCCAGCATTTT
>-|TRBJ2-2|-|TRBV7-9
CASGDRTVNTGELFF
TGTGCCAGCGGGGACCGGACAGTGAACACCGGGGAGCTGTTTTTT
>-|TRBJ2-1|TRBD2|TRBV9
CASSVGSSGGDEQFF
TGTGCCAGCAGCGTAGGCTCTAGCGGGGGAGATGAGCAGTTCTTC
>-|TRBJ2-5|-|TRBV18
CASSPRAGETQYF
TGTGCCAGCTCACCACGCGCGGGGGAGACCCAGTACTTC
>-|TRBJ2-7|-|TRBV18
CASSPSGRDKLSYEQYF
TGTGCCAGCTCACCTTCTGGCCGGGACAAGCTTTCCTACGAGCAGTACTTC